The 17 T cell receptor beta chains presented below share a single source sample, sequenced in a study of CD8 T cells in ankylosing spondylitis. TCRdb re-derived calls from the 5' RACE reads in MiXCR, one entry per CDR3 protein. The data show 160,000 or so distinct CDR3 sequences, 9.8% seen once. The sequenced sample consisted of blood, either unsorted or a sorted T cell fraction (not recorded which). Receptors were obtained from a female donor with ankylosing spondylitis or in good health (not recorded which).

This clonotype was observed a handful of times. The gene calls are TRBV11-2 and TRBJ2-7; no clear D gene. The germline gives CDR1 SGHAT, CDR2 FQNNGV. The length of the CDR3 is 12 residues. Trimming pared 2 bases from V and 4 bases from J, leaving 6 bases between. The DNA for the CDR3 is TGTGCCAGCAGCTTATTACCTTACGAGCAGTACTTC. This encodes CASSLLPYEQYF.

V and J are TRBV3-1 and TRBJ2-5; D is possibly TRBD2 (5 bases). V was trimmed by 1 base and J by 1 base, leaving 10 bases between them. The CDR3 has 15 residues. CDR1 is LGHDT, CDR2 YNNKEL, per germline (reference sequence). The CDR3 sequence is CASSQVERSQETQYF. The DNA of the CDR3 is TGTGCCAGCAGCCAAGTGGAGCGGAGCCAAGAGACCCAGTACTTC.

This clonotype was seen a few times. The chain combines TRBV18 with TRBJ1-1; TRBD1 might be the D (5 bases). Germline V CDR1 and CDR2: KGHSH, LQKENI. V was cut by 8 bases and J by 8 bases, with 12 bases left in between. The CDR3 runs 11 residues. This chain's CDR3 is CASVQAPEAFF. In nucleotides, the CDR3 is TGTGCCAGCGTACAGGCGCCCGAAGCTTTCTTT.

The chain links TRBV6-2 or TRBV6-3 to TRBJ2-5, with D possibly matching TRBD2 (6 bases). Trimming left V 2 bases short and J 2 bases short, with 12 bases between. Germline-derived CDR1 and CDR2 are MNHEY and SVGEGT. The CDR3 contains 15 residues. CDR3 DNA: TGTGCCAGCAGTTACGTTCGGGGGAAGCAAGAGACCCAGTACTTC. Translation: CASSYVRGKQETQYF.

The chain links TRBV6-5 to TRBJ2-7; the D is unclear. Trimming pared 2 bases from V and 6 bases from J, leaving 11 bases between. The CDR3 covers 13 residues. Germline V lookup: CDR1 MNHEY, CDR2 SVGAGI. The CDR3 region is CASSYGPFREQYF. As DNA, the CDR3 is TGTGCCAGCAGTTACGGCCCTTTCCGCGAGCAGTACTTC.

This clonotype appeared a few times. The CDR3 is CASSRGPSGSTDTQYF. The CDR3 DNA sequence: TGCGCCAGCAGCCGGGGGCCCAGCGGGAGCACAGATACGCAGTATTTT. The rearrangement uses TRBV4-3 and TRBJ2-3; perhaps D is TRBD1 or TRBD2 (6 bases each). Trimming stripped 4 bases from V and 0 bases from J, with 14 bases between. Germline assignment: CDR1 LGHNA and CDR2 YSLEER. The CDR3 totals 16 residues.

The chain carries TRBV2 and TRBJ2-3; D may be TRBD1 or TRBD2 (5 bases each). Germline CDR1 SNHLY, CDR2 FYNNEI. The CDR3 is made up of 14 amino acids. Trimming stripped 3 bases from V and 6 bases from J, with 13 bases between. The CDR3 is CASSDFGNRDTQYF. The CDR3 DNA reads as TGTGCCAGCAGTGACTTCGGGAACAGGGATACGCAGTATTTT.

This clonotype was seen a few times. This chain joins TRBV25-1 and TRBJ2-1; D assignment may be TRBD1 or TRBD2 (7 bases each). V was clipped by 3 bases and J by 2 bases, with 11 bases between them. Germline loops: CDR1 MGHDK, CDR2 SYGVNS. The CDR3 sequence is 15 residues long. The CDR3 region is CASSEGGGPYNEQFF. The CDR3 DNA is TGTGCCAGCAGTGAGGGAGGGGGCCCCTACAATGAGCAGTTCTTC.

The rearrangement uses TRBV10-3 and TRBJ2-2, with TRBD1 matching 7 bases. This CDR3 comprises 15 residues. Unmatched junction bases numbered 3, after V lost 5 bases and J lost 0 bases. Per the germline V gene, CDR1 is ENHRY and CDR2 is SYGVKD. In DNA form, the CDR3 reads TGTGCCATCAGTAGGACAGGCCCGAACACCGGGGAGCTGTTTTTT. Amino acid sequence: CAISRTGPNTGELFF.

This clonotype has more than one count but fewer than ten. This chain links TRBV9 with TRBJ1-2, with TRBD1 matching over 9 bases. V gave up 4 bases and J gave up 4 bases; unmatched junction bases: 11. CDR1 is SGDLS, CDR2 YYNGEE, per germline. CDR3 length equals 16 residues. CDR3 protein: CASSPTFGTGTYGYTF. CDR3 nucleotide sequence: TGTGCCAGCAGCCCGACTTTTGGGACAGGGACCTATGGCTACACCTTC.

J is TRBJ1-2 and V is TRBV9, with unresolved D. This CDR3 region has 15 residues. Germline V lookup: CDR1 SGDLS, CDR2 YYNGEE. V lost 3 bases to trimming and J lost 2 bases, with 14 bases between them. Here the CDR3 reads CASSASPVSNYGYTF. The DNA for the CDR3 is TGTGCCAGCAGCGCCAGCCCGGTGTCAAACTATGGCTACACCTTC.

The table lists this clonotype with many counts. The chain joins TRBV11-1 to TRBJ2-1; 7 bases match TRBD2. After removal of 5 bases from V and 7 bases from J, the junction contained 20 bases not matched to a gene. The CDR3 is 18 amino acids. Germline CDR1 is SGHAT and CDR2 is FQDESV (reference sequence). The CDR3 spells CASSPRGLAAQLGNEQFF. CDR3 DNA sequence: TGTGCCAGCAGCCCCCGGGGCCTAGCGGCCCAGCTGGGGAATGAGCAGTTCTTC. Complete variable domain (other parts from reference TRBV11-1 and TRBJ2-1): EAEVAQSPRYKITEKSQAVAFWCDPISGHATLYWYRQILGQGPELLVQFQDESVVDDSQLPKDRFSAERLKGVDSTLKIQPAELGDSAMYLCASSPRGLAAQLGNEQFFGPGTRLTVL.

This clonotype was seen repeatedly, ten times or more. CDR3: CASSVSSSGRNEQFF. The DNA of the CDR3 is TGTGCCAGCAGCGTATCGAGTAGCGGGAGGAATGAGCAGTTCTTC. This chain links TRBV9 with TRBJ2-1; 10 bases are a match to TRBD2. The J segment lost 7 bases and the V segment lost 1 base, leaving 5 bases of the junction unmatched. Germline V lookup: CDR1 SGDLS, CDR2 YYNGEE. This CDR3 region has 15 residues.

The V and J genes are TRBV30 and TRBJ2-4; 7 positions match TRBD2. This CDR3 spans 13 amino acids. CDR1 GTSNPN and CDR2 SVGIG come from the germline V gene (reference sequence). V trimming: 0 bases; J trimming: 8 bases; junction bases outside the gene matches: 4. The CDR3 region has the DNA TGTGCCTGGAGTGTAGGCGGGAGTGACATTCAGTACTTC. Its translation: CAWSVGGSDIQYF.

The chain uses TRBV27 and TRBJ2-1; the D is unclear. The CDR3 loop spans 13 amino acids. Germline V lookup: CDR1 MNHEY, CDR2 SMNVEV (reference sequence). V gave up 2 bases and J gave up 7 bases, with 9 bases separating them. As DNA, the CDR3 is TGTGCCAGCAGTTTAGGGCCTGCTAATGAGCAGTTCTTC. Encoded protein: CASSLGPANEQFF.

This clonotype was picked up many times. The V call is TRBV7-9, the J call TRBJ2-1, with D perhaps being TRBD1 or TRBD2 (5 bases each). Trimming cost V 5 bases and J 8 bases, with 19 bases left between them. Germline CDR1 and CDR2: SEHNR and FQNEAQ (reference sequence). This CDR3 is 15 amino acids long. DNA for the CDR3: TGTGCCAGCAGCCAGGGACCGCATCCTGGCCATGAGCAGTTCTTC. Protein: CASSQGPHPGHEQFF.

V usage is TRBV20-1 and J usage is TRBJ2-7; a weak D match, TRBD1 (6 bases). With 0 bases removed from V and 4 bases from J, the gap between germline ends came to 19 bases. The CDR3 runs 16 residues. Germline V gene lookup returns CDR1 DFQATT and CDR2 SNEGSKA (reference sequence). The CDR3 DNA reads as TGCAGTGCTAGAGACCCGACAGGCGTATCCGAGTACGAGCAGTACTTC. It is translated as CSARDPTGVSEYEQYF.